This T cell receptor (beta chain) was sequenced in a study of shared clonotypes between healthy human individuals. The overall study: There were three CD4 naive, three CD4 memory, two CD8 naive and one CD8 memory plates per donor.

The CDR3 loop spans 16 amino acids. Trimming removed 2 bases from V and 4 bases from J, with 17 bases in between. The V gene's germline CDR1 is MGHDK and CDR2 SYGVNS. The assay used deep level. Clones were sequenced by immunoSEQ multiplex PCR, and TCRdb holds only the in-frame ones, with some missing. The table includes about 820,000 clones, 90% to 95% detected once. Findings of the study overall: What rarefaction showed was incomplete sorted-subset sequencing despite large depth.

Positively selected for CCR7, the CD45RO-negative cells used as naive CD8 cells excluded terminally differentiated effector memory CD45RA+ cells. For this clone: Its antigen is unidentified.

The TCR sequence derives from a man under 40 in good health. Specimen: naive CD8+ T cells sorted from blood. The chain is built from TRBV25-1 and TRBJ1-2; maybe TRBD1 (6 bases). The CDR3, as DNA: TGTGCCAGCAGTGAAACCGACAGGCCCGAGAGCTATGGCTACACCTTC. Translation gives CASSETDRPESYGYTF.